This TCR beta chain was sequenced during a study of cytomegalovirus exposure and HLA in healthy donors. Study details: HLA-typed donors were the source of about 85 million unique TCRs, which an early data release held.

Germline loops: CDR1 SEHNR, CDR2 FQNEAQ (reference sequence). The CDR3 covers 14 residues. Trimming shortened V by 5 bases and J by 7 bases, and 17 bases separated the two germline ends. Amplification used 60 Vbeta primers and 13 Jbeta primers. Profiling relied on immunoSEQ multiplex PCR, and the TCRdb table lists in-frame clones only, not all of them. This repertoire includes about 130,000 clones. The receptor was derived from a woman aged 55-69 years in good health and CMV-seronegative. What was sequenced was PBMCs. The genes are TRBV7-9 and TRBJ1-1; D call uncertain. The CDR3 protein is CASSRADRKGEAFF. The CDR3 nucleotides are TGTGCCAGCAGCCGAGCGGACCGAAAGGGTGAAGCTTTCTTT.